Listed below are T cell receptor beta chains from one sample, sequenced in a study of blood T cell repertoires in COVID-19. The method was immunoSEQ multiplex PCR; TCRdb's version includes in-frame clones alone and lacks a portion of them. Altogether around 250,000 clones are present, roughly 84% being singletons, with the ten largest covering about 4.5%. Sequenced material: peripheral blood. These receptors came from a man over 45 with active or convalescent COVID-19. Each CDR3 is given with its conserved first and last residue. Fields, in order: V gene, clone size, D gene, J gene, CDR3 protein, CDR3 DNA. The D gene is left open where the match is weak. Some rows mark clone size as missing; the rest say once, few, many or name a class of expanded clone.

>TRBV10-3|.|TRBD1|TRBJ2-7
CAISGRGRIPPFGNYEQYF
TGTGCCATCAGTGGCAGGGGGCGGATTCCCCCATTCGGAAACTACGAGCAGTACTTC
>TRBV5-5|.|.|TRBJ2-3
CASSLGNLGVADTQYF
TGTGCCAGCAGCTTGGGGAACCTAGGGGTGGCAGATACGCAGTATTTT
>TRBV27|.|.|TRBJ1-1
CASSPPQGLNTEAFF
TGTGCCAGCAGTCCCCCCCAGGGATTGAACACTGAAGCTTTCTTT
>TRBV19|.|TRBD2|TRBJ2-2
CASNSPGRLAGDTGELFF
TGTGCCAGTAACTCGCCTGGGAGGCTAGCGGGGGACACCGGGGAGCTGTTTTTT
>TRBV16|.|.|TRBJ2-7
CASSQGRTSEQYF
TGTGCCAGCAGCCAAGGCCGGACTTCCGAGCAGTACTTC
>TRBV5-6|.|TRBD1|TRBJ2-2
CASSLVQGAYTGELFF
TGTGCCAGCAGCTTGGTCCAGGGGGCGTACACCGGGGAGCTGTTTTTT
>TRBV5-5|.|.|TRBJ2-5
CAGGLLGEETQYF
TGTGCCGGAGGCCTGCTCGGGGAAGAGACCCAGTACTTC
>TRBV9|.|.|TRBJ1-4
CASSVGRGENEKLFF
TGTGCCAGCAGCGTAGGCCGGGGGGAGAATGAAAAACTGTTTTTT
>TRBV6-1|.|.|TRBJ1-1
CASSETDTYTEAFF
TGTGCCAGCAGTGAAACAGATACCTACACTGAAGCTTTCTTT
>TRBV6-2/TRBV6-3|.|TRBD2|TRBJ2-3
CASSLGALAGVSDTQYF
TGTGCCAGCAGCCTTGGGGCTCTAGCGGGGGTGTCAGATACGCAGTATTTT
>TRBV28|.|TRBD1|TRBJ1-6
CASSNRGSSYNSPLHF
TGTGCCAGCAGTAACAGGGGAAGCTCCTATAATTCACCCCTCCACTTT
>TRBV6-6|once|.|TRBJ1-5
CASSSGQIYSNQPQHF
TGTGCCAGCAGCTCTGGACAGATCTATAGCAATCAGCCCCAGCATTTT
>TRBV6-5|.|.|TRBJ1-1
CASRMTRGGTEAFF
TGTGCCAGCAGAATGACCCGGGGGGGGACTGAAGCTTTCTTT
>TRBV6-2/TRBV6-3|.|.|TRBJ2-7
CASSYPGTLVQYF
TGTGCCAGCAGTTACCCGGGGACACTGGTACAGTACTTC
>TRBV5-4|.|.|TRBJ1-1
CASSLAGANTEAFF
TGTGCCAGCAGCTTGGCGGGAGCTAACACTGAAGCTTTCTTT
>TRBV20-1|.|TRBD1|TRBJ1-6
CSASQAGTGAYKGNSPLHF
TGCAGTGCTAGTCAGGCGGGGACAGGGGCCTATAAGGGTAATTCACCCCTCCACTTT
>TRBV24-1|.|.|TRBJ1-2
CATSEGRAGYTF
TGTGCCACCAGTGAGGGGCGAGCTGGCTACACCTTC
>TRBV25-1|.|TRBD1|TRBJ2-7
CASSESGQGSSEQYF
TGTGCCAGCAGTGAATCGGGACAGGGATCGTCCGAGCAGTACTTC
>TRBV2|.|TRBD1|TRBJ1-2
CASTNSRGPTF
TGTGCCAGCACCAACTCGAGGGGGCCAACCTTC
>TRBV28|once|.|TRBJ2-7
CASRSTELYEQYF
TGTGCCAGCAGGTCGACTGAGCTCTACGAGCAGTACTTC
>TRBV5-1|.|TRBD1|TRBJ2-5
CASSSVPFRQGRRGQETQYF
TGCGCCAGCAGCTCTGTCCCCTTCCGACAGGGGCGACGAGGTCAAGAGACCCAGTACTTC
>TRBV28|few|.|TRBJ1-4
CASSLLDGQPFLLFF
TGTGCCAGCAGTTTATTGGACGGACAGCCTTTTTTACTGTTTTTT
>TRBV2|few|TRBD1|TRBJ2-3
CASSENRGLSDTQYF
TGTGCCAGCAGTGAAAACAGGGGGCTATCAGATACGCAGTATTTT
>TRBV5-1|few|.|TRBJ1-6
CASSFGGTSYNSPLHF
TGCGCCAGCAGCTTTGGAGGCACCAGTTATAATTCACCCCTCCACTTT
>TRBV5-6|.|.|TRBJ1-1
CASRSLGGNTEAFF
TGTGCCAGCAGATCACTGGGAGGGAACACTGAAGCTTTCTTT
>TRBV14|.|.|TRBJ2-7
CASSQERSYEQYF
TGTGCCAGCAGCCAAGAGCGCTCCTACGAGCAGTACTTC
>TRBV28|.|TRBD1|TRBJ2-5
CASSAPGQGEETQYF
TGTGCCAGCAGTGCCCCGGGACAGGGGGAAGAGACCCAGTACTTC
>TRBV29-1|.|TRBD1|TRBJ1-2
CSVTTGDGYTF
TGCAGCGTAACTACAGGGGATGGCTACACCTTC
>TRBV12-2|.|.|TRBJ2-7
CASRGRNGSSYEQYF
TGTGCAAGTCGCGGGAGGAACGGAAGCTCCTACGAGCAGTACTTC
>TRBV3-1/TRBV3-2|once|.|TRBJ2-3
CASSSRSGRGSTDTQYF
TGTGCCAGCAGTAGTAGGTCGGGCAGGGGCAGCACAGATACGCAGTATTTT
>TRBV15|.|.|TRBJ2-7
CATSIRQGPTYEQYF
TGTGCCACCAGCATCCGCCAGGGGCCTACCTACGAGCAGTACTTC
>TRBV7-2|.|.|TRBJ2-1
CASSLSPRQAEQFF
TGTGCCAGCAGCTTATCCCCACGCCAGGCCGAGCAGTTCTTC
>TRBV5-8|.|.|TRBJ1-1
CASSSGLEAFF
TGTGCCAGCAGCTCGGGTCTGGAAGCTTTCTTT
>TRBV5-4|.|TRBD1|TRBJ2-6
CASRSRQGMSGANVLTF
TGTGCCAGCAGATCGAGACAGGGTATGAGCGGGGCCAACGTCCTGACTTTC
>TRBV19|.|TRBD1|TRBJ1-5
CASSIQTGWPQHF
TGTGCCAGTAGTATCCAGACAGGGTGGCCCCAGCATTTT
>TRBV5-1|.|.|TRBJ2-3
CASSSSTDTQYF
TGCGCCAGCAGCTCAAGCACAGATACGCAGTATTTT
>TRBV7-9|.|TRBD2|TRBJ2-3
CASTIGVAGTDTQYF
TGTGCCAGCACCATAGGAGTAGCGGGTACTGATACGCAGTATTTT
>TRBV5-1|.|.|TRBJ1-3
CASSLSPGNSGNTIYF
TGCGCCAGCAGCTTGTCCCCGGGGAACTCTGGAAACACCATATATTTT
>TRBV5-4|few|.|TRBJ2-2
CASREGVNTGELFF
TGTGCCAGCAGAGAGGGGGTGAACACCGGGGAGCTGTTTTTT
>TRBV9|.|TRBD2|TRBJ2-3
CASSVDGLAGGSTDTQYF
TGTGCCAGCAGCGTAGACGGTCTAGCGGGGGGGAGCACAGATACGCAGTATTTT
>TRBV7-3|.|.|TRBJ2-7
CASSLRGGTLMDEQYF
TGTGCCAGCAGCCTCCGGGGCGGGACCCTAATGGACGAGCAGTACTTC
>TRBV9|.|.|TRBJ2-7
CASSVGTGKYEQYF
TGTGCCAGCAGCGTGGGAACAGGGAAATACGAGCAGTACTTC
>TRBV5-1|.|TRBD1|TRBJ1-3
CASSTGQGASGGNTIYF
TGCGCCAGCAGCACGGGACAGGGGGCGTCGGGTGGAAACACCATATATTTT
>TRBV13|.|TRBD1|TRBJ1-3
CASSLGQGNTIYF
TGTGCCAGCAGCTTGGGACAGGGAAACACCATATATTTT
>TRBV5-1|.|.|TRBJ1-5
CASSLGGQTNQPQHF
TGCGCCAGCAGCTTAGGTGGACAGACCAATCAGCCCCAGCATTTT
>TRBV7-2|.|TRBD1|TRBJ2-7
CASSLGADRGAAQYF
TGTGCCAGCAGCTTAGGGGCGGACAGGGGGGCGGCGCAGTACTTC
>TRBV5-1|.|TRBD1|TRBJ1-3
CASSLEGTAGNTIYF
TGCGCCAGCAGCTTGGAGGGGACAGCTGGAAACACCATATATTTT